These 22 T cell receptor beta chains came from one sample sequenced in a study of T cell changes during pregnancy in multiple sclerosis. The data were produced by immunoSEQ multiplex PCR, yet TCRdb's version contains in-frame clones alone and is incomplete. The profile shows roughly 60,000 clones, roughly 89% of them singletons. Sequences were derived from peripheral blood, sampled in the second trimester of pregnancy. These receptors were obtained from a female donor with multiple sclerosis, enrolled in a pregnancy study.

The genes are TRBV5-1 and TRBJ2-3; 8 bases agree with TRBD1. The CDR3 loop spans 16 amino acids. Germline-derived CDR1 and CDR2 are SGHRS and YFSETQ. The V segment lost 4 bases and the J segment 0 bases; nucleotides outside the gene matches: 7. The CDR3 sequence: CASSQGQGGSTDTQYF. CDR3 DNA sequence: TGCGCCAGCAGCCAAGGACAGGGTGGGAGCACAGATACGCAGTATTTT.

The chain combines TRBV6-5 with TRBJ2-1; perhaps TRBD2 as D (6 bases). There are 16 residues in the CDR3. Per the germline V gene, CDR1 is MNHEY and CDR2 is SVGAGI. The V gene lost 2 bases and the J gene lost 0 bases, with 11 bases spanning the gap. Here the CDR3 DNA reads TGTGCCAGCAGTTACGGGGACTGGAGCTCCTACAATGAGCAGTTCTTC. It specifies CASSYGDWSSYNEQFF.

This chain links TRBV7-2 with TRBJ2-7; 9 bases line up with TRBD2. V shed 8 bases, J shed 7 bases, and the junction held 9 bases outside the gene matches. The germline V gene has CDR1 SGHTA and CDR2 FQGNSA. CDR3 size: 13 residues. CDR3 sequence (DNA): TGTGCCAGCTATATGGCGGGAGGGCGGGAGCAGTACTTC. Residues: CASYMAGGREQYF.

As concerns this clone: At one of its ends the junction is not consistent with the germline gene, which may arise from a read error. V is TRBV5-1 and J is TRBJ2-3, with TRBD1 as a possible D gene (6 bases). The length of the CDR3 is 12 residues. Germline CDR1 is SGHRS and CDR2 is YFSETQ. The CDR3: CASSPTGDMQYF. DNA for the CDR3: TGCGCCAGCAGCCCGACAGGAGATATGCAGTATTTT.

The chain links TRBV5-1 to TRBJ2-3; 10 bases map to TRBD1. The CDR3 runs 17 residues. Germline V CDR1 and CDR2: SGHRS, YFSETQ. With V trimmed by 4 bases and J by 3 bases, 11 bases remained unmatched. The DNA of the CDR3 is TGCGCCAGCAGCGGCCGGGACAGGGGCCTCCGGACAGATACGCAGTATTTT. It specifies CASSGRDRGLRTDTQYF.

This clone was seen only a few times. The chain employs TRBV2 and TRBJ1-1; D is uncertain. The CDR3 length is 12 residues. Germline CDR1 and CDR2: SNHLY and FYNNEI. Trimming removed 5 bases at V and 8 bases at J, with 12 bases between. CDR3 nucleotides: TGTGCCAGCAGTTCAATCGACGGGGAAGCTTTCTTT. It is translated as CASSSIDGEAFF.

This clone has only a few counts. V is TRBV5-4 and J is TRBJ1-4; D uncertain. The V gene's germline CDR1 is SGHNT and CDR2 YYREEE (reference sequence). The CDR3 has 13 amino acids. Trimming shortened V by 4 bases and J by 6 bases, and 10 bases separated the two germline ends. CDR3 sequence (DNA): TGTGCCAGCAGCCCCGGGGTAGATGAAAAACTGTTTTTT. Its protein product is CASSPGVDEKLFF.

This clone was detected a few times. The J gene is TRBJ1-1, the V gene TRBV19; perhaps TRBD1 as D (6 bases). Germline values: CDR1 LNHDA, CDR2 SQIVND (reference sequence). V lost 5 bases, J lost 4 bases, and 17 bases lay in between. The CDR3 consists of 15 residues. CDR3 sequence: CASSFPSGGVTEAFF. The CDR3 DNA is TGTGCCAGTAGTTTCCCATCGGGGGGCGTCACTGAAGCTTTCTTT.

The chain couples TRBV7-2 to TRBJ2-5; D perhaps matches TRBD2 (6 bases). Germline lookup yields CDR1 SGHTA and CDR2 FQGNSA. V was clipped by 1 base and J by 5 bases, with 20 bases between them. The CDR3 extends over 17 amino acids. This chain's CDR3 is CASSLVPTGAPGETQYF. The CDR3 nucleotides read TGTGCCAGCAGCTTAGTTCCGACGGGAGCCCCCGGGGAGACCCAGTACTTC.

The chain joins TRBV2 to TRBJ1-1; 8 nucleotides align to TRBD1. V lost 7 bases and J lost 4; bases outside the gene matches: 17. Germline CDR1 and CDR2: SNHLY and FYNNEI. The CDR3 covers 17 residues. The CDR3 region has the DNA TGTGCCAGCATCGTCCCCGGACAGGGAGTATACGGCACTGAAGCTTTCTTT. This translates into CASIVPGQGVYGTEAFF.

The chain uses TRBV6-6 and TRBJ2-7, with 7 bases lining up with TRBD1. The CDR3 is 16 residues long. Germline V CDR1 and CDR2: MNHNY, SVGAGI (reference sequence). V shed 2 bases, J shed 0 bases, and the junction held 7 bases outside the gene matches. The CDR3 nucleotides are TGTGCCAGCAGTTACGGGACGGGACAGAGCTCCTACGAGCAGTACTTC. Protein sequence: CASSYGTGQSSYEQYF.

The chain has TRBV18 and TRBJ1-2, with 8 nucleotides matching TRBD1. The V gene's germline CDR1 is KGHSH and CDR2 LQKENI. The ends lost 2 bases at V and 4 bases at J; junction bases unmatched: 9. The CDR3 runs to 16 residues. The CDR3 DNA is TGTGCCAGCTCACCAGGACGACAGGGGTCCCTCTATGGCTACACCTTC. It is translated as CASSPGRQGSLYGYTF.

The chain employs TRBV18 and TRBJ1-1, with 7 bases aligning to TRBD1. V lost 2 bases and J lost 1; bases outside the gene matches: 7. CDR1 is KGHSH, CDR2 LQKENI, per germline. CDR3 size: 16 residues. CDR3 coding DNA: TGTGCCAGCTCACCATCTGTCGGGACAGCGAACACTGAAGCTTTCTTT. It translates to CASSPSVGTANTEAFF.

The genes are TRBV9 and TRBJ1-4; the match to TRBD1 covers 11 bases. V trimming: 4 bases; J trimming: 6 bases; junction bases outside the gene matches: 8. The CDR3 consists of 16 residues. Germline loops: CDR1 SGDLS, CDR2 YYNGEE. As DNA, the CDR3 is TGTGCCAGCAGCACTCGGACAGGGGGCGATCATGAAAAACTGTTTTTT. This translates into CASSTRTGGDHEKLFF.

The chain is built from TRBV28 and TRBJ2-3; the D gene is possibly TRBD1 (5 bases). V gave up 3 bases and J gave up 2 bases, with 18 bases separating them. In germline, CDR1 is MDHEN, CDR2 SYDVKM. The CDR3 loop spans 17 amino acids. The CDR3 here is CASSLGLKVLYTDTQYF. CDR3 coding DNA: TGTGCCAGCAGTTTGGGGCTCAAGGTCTTGTACACAGATACGCAGTATTTT. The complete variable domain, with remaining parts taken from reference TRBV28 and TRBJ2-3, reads DVKVTQSSRYLVKRTGEKVFLECVQDMDHENMFWYRQDPGLGLRLIYFSYDVKMKEKGDIPEGYSVSREKKERFSLILESASTNQTSMYLCASSLGLKVLYTDTQYFGPGTRLTVL.

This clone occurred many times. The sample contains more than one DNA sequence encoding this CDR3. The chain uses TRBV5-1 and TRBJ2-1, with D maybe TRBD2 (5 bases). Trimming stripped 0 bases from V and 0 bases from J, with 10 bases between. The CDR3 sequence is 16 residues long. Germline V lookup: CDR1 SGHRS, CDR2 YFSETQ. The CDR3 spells CASSLEAASSYNEQFF. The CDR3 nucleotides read TGCGCCAGCAGCTTGGAAGCGGCTAGCTCCTACAATGAGCAGTTCTTC.

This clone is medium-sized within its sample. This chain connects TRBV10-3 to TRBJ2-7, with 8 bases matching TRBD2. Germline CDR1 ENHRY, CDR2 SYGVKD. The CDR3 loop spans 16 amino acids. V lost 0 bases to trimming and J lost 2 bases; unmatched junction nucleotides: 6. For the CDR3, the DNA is TGTGCCATCAGTGAGTCGGCGGGAGGTATCGCCTACGAGCAGTACTTC. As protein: CAISESAGGIAYEQYF.

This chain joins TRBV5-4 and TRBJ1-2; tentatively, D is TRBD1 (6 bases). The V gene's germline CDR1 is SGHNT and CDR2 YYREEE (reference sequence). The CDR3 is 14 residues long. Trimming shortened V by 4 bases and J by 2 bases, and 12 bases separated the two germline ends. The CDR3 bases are TGTGCCAGCAGCCCGGACAGTTCGAACTATGGCTACACCTTC. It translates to CASSPDSSNYGYTF. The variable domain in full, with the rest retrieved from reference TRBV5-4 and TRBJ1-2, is ETGVTQSPTHLIKTRGQQVTLRCSSQSGHNTVSWYQQALGQGPQFIFQYYREEENGRGNFPPRFSGLQFPNYSSELNVNALELDDSALYLCASSPDSSNYGYTFGSGTRLTVV.

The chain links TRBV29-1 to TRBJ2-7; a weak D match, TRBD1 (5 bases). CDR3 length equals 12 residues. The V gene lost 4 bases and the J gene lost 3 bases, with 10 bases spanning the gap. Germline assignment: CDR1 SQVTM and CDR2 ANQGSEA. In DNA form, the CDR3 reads TGCAGCGTTGCCCAGGGATACTACGAGCAGTACTTC. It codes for CSVAQGYYEQYF.

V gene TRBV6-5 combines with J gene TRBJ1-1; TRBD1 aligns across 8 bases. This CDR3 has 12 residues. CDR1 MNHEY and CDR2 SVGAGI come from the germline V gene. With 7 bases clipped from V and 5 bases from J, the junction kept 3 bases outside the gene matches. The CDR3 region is CASNDRGTEAFF. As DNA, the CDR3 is TGTGCCAGCAACGACAGGGGAACTGAAGCTTTCTTT.

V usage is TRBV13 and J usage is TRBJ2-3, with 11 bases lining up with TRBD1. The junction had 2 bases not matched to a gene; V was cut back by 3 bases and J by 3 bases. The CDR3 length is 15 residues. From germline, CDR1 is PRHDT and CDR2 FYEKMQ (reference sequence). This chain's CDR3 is CASSFGQGATDTQYF. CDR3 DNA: TGTGCCAGCAGCTTCGGACAGGGGGCAACAGATACGCAGTATTTT.

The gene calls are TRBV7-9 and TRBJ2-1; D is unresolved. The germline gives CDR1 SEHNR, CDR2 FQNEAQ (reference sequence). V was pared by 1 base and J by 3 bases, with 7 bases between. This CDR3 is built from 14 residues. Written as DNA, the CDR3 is TGTGCCAGCAGCTTAGGCTATGTCTACAATGAGCAGTTCTTC. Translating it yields CASSLGYVYNEQFF.